This T cell receptor beta chain was documented in a study of blood T cell repertoires in COVID-19 (dated by TCRdb to the early 2020s). About the full investigation: Samples from collaborators originated in the United States, Italy and Spain and spanned both the acute and convalescent phases of COVID-19. The repertoires were made available in a free public database intended to serve as a resource for research on the immune response to SARS-CoV-2. The dataset comprised deeply sampled blood TCRbeta repertoires from subjects exposed to, actively infected with, or recovered from COVID-19. HLA class I and class II types, where available, came from metadata supplied by the sample provider rather than from assay-based typing. The samples were drawn from two sources: the first 160 participants of the ongoing ImmuneRACE study, and 1,254 subjects contributed by 6 global collaborators. The material from the prospective study consisted of cDNA or gDNA derived from T cells, B-cell-depleted T cells, or PBMCs. The sample metadata nearly always contained a de-identified subject ID, COVID-19 status, age in years and sex. Results and caveats for the whole study, not just this receptor: Clinical and demographic metadata were provided uncurated, with the amount varying by source and participant.

TCRbeta CDR3 regions were amplified from genomic DNA using the immunoSEQ Assay, a bias-controlled multiplex PCR. From the authors' description of their analysis: The number of nucleated cells in each sample was estimated from the amplification of reference gene primers within the assay. To quantify the absolute abundance of each unique TCRbeta CDR3 rearrangement, sequence reads were collapsed and filtered. For each sample, productive Simpson clonality was calculated as the square root of Simpson's diversity index across productive rearrangements. TCRdb mirrors the immuneACCESS table, restricted to in-frame sequences. Some clones are absent from its copies; in checked studies, under half trace to an unresolved V gene, and the reason for the others is unknown. V, J and clone size are those of that table, while D and trimming were read from the DNA. The sample table contains approximately 170,000 clones; only one count was recorded for approximately 85% of them. Clones ranked in the top ten supply under 7.5% of the sample.

Note on this clone: No antigen is known for it. It has no much larger one-base neighbor in the sample; base qualities were not kept.

The V end loses 3 bases and the J end loses 4 bases, and a stretch of 9 bases separates them. The CDR1 and CDR2 encoded by the germline V gene are SGHAT and FQNNGV. The CDR3, cysteine through phenylalanine, is 13 amino acids long. Of all the DNA, just the CDR3 is kept, 39 bases in frame from base 1. In Seattle, one collaborating source enrolled patients while the infection was active and tracked those patients longitudinally over the course of disease. Whole blood was collected in K2EDTA tubes by collaborating institutions according to the institutions' own protocols. For TCRbeta analysis, collaborator samples were shipped as frozen whole blood, as isolated PBMCs, or as DNA extracted from either sample type.

The sample was peripheral blood. This clonotype was obtained from a man older than 75 with COVID-19, enrolled during active disease. This sequence uses TRBV11-2 and TRBJ2-5; the D gene is possibly TRBD2, with 6 bases matching. At the DNA level, the sequence is TGTGCCAGCAGCTTGGGACTCCGAGAGACCCAGTACTTC. Translated, this is CASSLGLRETQYF. The CDR3, completed at both ends by the reference TRBV11-2 and TRBJ2-5 genes, gives the full variable domain EAGVAQSPRYKIIEKRQSVAFWCNPISGHATLYWYQQILGQGPKLLIQFQNNGVVDDSQLPKDRFSAERLKGVDSTLKIQPAKLEDSAVYLCASSLGLRETQYFGPGTRLLVL.